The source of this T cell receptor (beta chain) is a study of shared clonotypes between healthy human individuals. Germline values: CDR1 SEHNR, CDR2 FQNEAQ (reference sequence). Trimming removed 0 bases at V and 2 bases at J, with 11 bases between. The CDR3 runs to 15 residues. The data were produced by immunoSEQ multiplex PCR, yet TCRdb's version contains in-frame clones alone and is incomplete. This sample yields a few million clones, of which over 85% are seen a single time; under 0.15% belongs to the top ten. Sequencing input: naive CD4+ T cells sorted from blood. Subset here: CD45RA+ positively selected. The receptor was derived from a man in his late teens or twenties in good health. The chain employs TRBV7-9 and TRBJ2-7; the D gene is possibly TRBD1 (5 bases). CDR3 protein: CASSLAKGVAYEQYF. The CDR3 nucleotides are TGTGCCAGCAGCTTAGCTAAAGGGGTGGCCTACGAGCAGTACTTC.